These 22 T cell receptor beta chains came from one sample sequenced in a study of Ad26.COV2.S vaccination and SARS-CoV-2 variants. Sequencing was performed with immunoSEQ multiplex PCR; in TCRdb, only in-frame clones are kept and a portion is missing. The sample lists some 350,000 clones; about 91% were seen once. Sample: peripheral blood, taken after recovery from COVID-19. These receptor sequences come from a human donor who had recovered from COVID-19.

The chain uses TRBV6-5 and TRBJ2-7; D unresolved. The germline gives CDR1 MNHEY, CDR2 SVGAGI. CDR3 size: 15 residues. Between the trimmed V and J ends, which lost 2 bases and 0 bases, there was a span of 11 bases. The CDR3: CASSYRHGSSYEQYF. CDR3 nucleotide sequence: TGTGCCAGCAGTTACCGCCACGGTAGCTCCTACGAGCAGTACTTC.

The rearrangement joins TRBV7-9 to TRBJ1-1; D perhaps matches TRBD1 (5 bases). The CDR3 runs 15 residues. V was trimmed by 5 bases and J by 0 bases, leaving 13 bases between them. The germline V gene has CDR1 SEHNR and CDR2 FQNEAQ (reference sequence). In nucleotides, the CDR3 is TGTGCCAGCAGCATCATGGAGGGGATGAACACTGAAGCTTTCTTT. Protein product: CASSIMEGMNTEAFF. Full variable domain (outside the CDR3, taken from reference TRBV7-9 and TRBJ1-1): DTGVSQNPRHKITKRGQNVTFRCDPISEHNRLYWYRQTLGQGPEFLTYFQNEAQLEKSRLLSDRFSAERPKGSFSTLEIQRTEQGDSAMYLCASSIMEGMNTEAFFGQGTRLTVV.

CDR3 region: CASSVGGGTTYNEQFF. The CDR3 DNA is TGTGCCAGCAGCGTAGGGGGCGGGACGACCTACAATGAGCAGTTCTTC. The J gene is TRBJ2-1, the V gene TRBV9; a possible D gene is TRBD2 (6 bases). The germline V and J ends were trimmed by 0 bases and 2 bases, with 12 bases remaining between them. CDR1 is SGDLS, CDR2 YYNGEE, per germline. The CDR3 loop spans 16 amino acids.

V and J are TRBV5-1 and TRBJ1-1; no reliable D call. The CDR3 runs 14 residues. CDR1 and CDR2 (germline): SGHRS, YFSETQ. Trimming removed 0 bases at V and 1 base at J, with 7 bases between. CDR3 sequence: CASSLAHTNTEAFF. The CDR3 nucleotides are TGCGCCAGCAGCTTGGCCCATACGAACACTGAAGCTTTCTTT.

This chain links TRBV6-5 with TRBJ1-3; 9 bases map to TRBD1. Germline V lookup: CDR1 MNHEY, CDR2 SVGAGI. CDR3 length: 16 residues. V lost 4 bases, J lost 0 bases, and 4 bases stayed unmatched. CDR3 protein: CASSFAGQGSGNTIYF. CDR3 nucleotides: TGTGCCAGCAGTTTCGCGGGACAGGGCTCTGGAAACACCATATATTTT.

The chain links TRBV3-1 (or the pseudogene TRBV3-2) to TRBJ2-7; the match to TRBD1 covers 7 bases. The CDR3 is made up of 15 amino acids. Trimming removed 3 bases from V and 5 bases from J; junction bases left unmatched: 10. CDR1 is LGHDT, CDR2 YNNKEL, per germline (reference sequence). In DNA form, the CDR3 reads TGTGCCAGCAGCCATGCAGCCAGGGGGTGGAACGAGCAGTACTTC. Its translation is CASSHAARGWNEQYF.

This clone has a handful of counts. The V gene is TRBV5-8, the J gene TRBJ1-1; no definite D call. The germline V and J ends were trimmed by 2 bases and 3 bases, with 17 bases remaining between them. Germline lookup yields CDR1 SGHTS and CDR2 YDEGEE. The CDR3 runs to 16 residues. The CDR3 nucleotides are TGTGCCAGCAGCTTTCGTTTAGGTCGGGCCGACACTGAAGCTTTCTTT. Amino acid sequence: CASSFRLGRADTEAFF.

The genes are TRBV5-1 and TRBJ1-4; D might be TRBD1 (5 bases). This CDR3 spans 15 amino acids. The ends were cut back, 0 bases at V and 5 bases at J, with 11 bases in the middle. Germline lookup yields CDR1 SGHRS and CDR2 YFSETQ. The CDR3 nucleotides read TGCGCCAGCAGCTTGGGGGGGAACGCGAATGAAAAACTGTTTTTT. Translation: CASSLGGNANEKLFF.

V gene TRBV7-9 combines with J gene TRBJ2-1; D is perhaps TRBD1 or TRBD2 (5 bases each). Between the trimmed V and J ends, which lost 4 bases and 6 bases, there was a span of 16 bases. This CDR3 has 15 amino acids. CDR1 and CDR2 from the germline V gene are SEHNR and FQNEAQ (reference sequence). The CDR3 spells CASSSNPKRGNEQFF. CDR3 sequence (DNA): TGTGCCAGCAGCTCCAACCCGAAGAGGGGCAATGAGCAGTTCTTC.

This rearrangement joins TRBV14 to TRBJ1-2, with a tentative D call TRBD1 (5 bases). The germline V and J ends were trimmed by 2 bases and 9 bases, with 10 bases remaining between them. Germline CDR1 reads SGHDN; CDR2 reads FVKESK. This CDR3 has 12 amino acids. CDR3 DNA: TGTGCCAGCAGCCAACCACGGACAAGCTACACCTTC. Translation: CASSQPRTSYTF.

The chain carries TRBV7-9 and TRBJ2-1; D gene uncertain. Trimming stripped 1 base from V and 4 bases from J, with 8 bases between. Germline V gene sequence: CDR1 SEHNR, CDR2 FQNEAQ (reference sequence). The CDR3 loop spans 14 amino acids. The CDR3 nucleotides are TGTGCCAGCAGCTTAGATGGCAAATACAATGAGCAGTTCTTC. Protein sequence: CASSLDGKYNEQFF.

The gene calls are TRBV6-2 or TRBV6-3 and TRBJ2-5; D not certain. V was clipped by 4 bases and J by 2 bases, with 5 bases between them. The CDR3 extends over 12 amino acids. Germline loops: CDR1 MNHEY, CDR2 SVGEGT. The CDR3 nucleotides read TGTGCCAGCAGTTTCCCTCAAGAGACCCAGTACTTC. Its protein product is CASSFPQETQYF.

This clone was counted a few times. In DNA form, the CDR3 reads TGTGCCAGCAGCTCTCGGACAGGGAGCTATGGCTACACCTTC. Its protein product is CASSSRTGSYGYTF. The chain joins TRBV7-9 to TRBJ1-2; the match to TRBD1 covers 8 bases. Germline loops: CDR1 SEHNR, CDR2 FQNEAQ (reference sequence). After removal of 4 bases from V and 4 bases from J, the junction contained 5 bases not matched to a gene. The CDR3 is 14 amino acids.

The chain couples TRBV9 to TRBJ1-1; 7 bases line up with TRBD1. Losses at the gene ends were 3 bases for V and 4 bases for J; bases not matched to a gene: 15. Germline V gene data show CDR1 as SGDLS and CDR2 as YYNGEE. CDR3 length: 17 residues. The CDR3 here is CASSGSLYRGGSTEAFF. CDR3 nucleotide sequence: TGTGCCAGCAGCGGCTCCCTCTACAGGGGCGGTAGCACTGAAGCTTTCTTT. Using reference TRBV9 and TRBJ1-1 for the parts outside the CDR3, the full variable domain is DSGVTQTPKHLITATGQRVTLRCSPRSGDLSVYWYQQSLDQGLQFLIQYYNGEERAKGNILERFSAQQFPDLHSELNLSSLELGDSALYFCASSGSLYRGGSTEAFFGQGTRLTVV.

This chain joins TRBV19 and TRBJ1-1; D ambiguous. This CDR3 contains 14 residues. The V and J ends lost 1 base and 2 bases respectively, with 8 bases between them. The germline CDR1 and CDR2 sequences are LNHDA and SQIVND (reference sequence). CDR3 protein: CASSIGAGNTEAFF. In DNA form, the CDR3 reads TGTGCCAGTAGTATAGGGGCCGGTAACACTGAAGCTTTCTTT.

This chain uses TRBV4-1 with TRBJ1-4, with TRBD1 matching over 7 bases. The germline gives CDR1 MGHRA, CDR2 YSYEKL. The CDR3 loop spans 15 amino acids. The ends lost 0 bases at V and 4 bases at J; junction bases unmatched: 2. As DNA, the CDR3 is TGCGCCAGCAGCCAAGAAGGGGGCGGTAATGAAAAACTGTTTTTT. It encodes CASSQEGGGNEKLFF.

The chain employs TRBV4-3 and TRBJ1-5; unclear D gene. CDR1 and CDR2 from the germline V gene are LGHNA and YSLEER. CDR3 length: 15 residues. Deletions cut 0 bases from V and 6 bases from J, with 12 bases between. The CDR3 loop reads CASSQEFGDPQPQHF. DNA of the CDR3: TGCGCCAGCAGCCAAGAGTTCGGGGATCCTCAGCCCCAGCATTTT.

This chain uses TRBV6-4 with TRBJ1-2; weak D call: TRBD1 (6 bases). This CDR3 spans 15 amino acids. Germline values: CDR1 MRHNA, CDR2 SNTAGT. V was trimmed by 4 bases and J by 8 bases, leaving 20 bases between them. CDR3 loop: CASSVDTRGLNGYTF. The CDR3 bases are TGTGCCAGCAGTGTGGATACTCGGGGGCTCAACGGCTACACCTTC.

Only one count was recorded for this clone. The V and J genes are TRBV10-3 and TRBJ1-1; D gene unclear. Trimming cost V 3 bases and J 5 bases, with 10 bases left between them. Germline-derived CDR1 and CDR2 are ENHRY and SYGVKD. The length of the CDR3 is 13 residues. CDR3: CAISDLEITEAFF. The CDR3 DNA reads TGTGCCATCAGTGACCTCGAGATTACTGAAGCTTTCTTT.

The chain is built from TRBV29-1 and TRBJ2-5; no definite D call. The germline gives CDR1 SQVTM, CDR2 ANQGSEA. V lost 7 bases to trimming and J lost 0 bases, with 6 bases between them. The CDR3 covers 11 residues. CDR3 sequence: CSAIYQETQYF. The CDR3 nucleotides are TGCAGCGCAATCTACCAAGAGACCCAGTACTTC.

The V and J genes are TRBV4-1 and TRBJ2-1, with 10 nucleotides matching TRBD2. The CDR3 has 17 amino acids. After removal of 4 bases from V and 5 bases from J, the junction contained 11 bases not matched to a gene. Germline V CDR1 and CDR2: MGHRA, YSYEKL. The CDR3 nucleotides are TGCGCCAGCAGCCCAGATCCCGGGACTAGCGCTCACAATGAGCAGTTCTTC. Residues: CASSPDPGTSAHNEQFF.

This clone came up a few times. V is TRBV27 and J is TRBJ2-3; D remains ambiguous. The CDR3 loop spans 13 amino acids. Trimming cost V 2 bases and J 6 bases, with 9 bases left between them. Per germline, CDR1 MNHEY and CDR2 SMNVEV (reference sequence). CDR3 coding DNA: TGTGCCAGCAGTTTACAAAACCGGGATACGCAGTATTTT. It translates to CASSLQNRDTQYF.